This T cell receptor beta chain was found in a study of control samples from healthy donors and cancer patients (dated by TCRdb to 2019 to 2021). Note on this clone: Its recognized antigen is unknown. Qualities for individual bases were not recorded, and no much larger clone is one base off.

Relative to germline, V is 7 bases shorter and J is 0 bases shorter, with 9 bases between their ends. CDR3 length: 14 amino acids, cysteine to phenylalanine. Only the CDR3 part of the read is kept: 42 bases, read in frame from the first base. Via the germline V gene, CDR1 is SNHLY and CDR2 FYNNEI. Preparation of the library involved the immunoSEQ multiplex PCR assay. TCRdb re-hosts the immuneACCESS table, in-frame sequences only. Its copies lack some clones; in the studies checked, an unresolved V gene accounts for under half of them, and the cause for the rest is not known. The table for this sample lists about 120,000 clones; 85% to 90% of them were counted only once. The top ten constitute 0.95% to 1.3% of the sample.

The specimen was PBMCs. The sequence came from a woman aged 50 to 60 with colorectal cancer. The chain employs TRBV2 and TRBJ2-2; the D gene is unclear. The nucleotide sequence reads TGTGCCAGCATGTCGCGTCCGAACACCGGGGAGCTGTTTTTT. This is translated as CASMSRPNTGELFF.